These 8 T cell receptor beta chains originate from one sample sequenced in a study of vaccination effects on CD4 cells after COVID-19. Produced via immunoSEQ multiplex PCR; TCRdb's table is partial and in-frame only. Of 20,000 to 25,000 clones listed, roughly 73% were seen once; the top ten hold approximately 10%. Their antigens are not known. The culture ran for around 10 days before CD4+ T cells were isolated. The sample in question was CD4+ T cells from PBMCs cultured without peptide, obtained before COVID-19 vaccination. The receptors originated from a human donor who received a COVID-19 vaccine.

This clone was counted between two and nine times. The chain recombines TRBV7-2 with TRBJ1-2; the match to TRBD1 covers 7 bases. Losses at the gene ends were 1 base for V and 6 bases for J; bases not matched to a gene: 8. The CDR3 sequence is 15 residues long. Germline loops: CDR1 SGHTA, CDR2 FQGNSA. CDR3 sequence: CASSLVQGMYDGYTF. The DNA for the CDR3 is TGTGCCAGCAGCTTAGTACAGGGGATGTACGATGGCTACACCTTC.

V usage is TRBV5-1 and J usage is TRBJ2-7, with 7 bases that match TRBD2. The CDR3 has 13 residues. Trimming took 6 bases from V and 6 from J; bases not matched to a gene: 9. The germline V gene encodes CDR1 SGHRS and CDR2 YFSETQ. The CDR3, as DNA: TGCGCCAGCAATCTAGGACTAGTAGGCGAGCAGTACTTC. Translated: CASNLGLVGEQYF.

V is TRBV11-2 and J is TRBJ2-1; 10 bases fit TRBD2. CDR1 is SGHAT and CDR2 is FQNNGV in the germline V gene. The CDR3 totals 16 residues. V lost 6 bases, J lost 0 bases, and 5 bases stayed unmatched. CDR3 DNA sequence: TGTGCCAGCAGACCTAGCGGGGGCCTCTCCTACAATGAGCAGTTCTTC. It codes for CASRPSGGLSYNEQFF.

The CDR3 region has the DNA TGTGCCAGCAGTTATGGAAACATTCAGTACTTC. Amino acids: CASSYGNIQYF. The genes are TRBV6-2 or TRBV6-3 and TRBJ2-4; D is unresolved. Germline values: CDR1 MNHEY, CDR2 SVGEGT. V lost 3 bases to trimming and J lost 6 bases, with 3 bases between them. CDR3 length: 11 residues.

As regards this clone: Mismatch with germline at one junction end may stem from a read error. The V call is TRBV7-9, the J call TRBJ2-7; perhaps TRBD2 as D (6 bases). The CDR3 length is 8 residues. The germline CDR1 and CDR2 sequences are SEHNR and FQNEAQ (reference sequence). The CDR3 loop reads CASSPGDF. CDR3 DNA sequence: TGTGCCAGCAGCCCGGGAGACTTC. Drawing the rest from reference TRBV7-9 and TRBJ2-7, the complete variable domain is DTGVSQNPRHKITKRGQNVTFRCDPISEHNRLYWYRQTLGQGPEFLTYFQNEAQLEKSRLLSDRFSAERPKGSFSTLEIQRTEQGDSAMYLCASSPGDFGPGTRLTVT.

This chain joins TRBV28 and TRBJ1-4; tentatively, D is TRBD1 (5 bases). The CDR3 is made up of 15 amino acids. The V gene's germline CDR1 is MDHEN and CDR2 SYDVKM. Deletions cut 2 bases from V and 5 bases from J, with 12 bases between. The CDR3 here is CASSLGGAKNEKLFF. CDR3 DNA: TGTGCCAGCAGTTTAGGCGGGGCAAAGAATGAAAAACTGTTTTTT.

This clone was observed a few times. This rearrangement joins TRBV7-2 to TRBJ1-1; TRBD1 aligns across 7 bases. This CDR3 is built from 16 residues. Germline V lookup: CDR1 SGHTA, CDR2 FQGNSA. J lost 0 bases, V lost 5 bases, and 9 bases had no gene match. The DNA for the CDR3 is TGTGCCAGCAGCCTAGACAGGGCCGGAATGAACACTGAAGCTTTCTTT. It is translated as CASSLDRAGMNTEAFF.

This clone is termed large. The rearrangement links TRBV18 to TRBJ1-2; 11 nucleotides agree with TRBD1. V shed 2 bases and J 5 bases; nucleotides not matched to a gene: 4. The CDR3 is made up of 15 amino acids. Germline CDR1 reads KGHSH; CDR2 reads LQKENI. The CDR3 here is CASSPTGTGGYGYTF. CDR3 coding DNA: TGTGCCAGCTCACCAACCGGGACAGGGGGATATGGCTACACCTTC.